This entry is about one T cell receptor (beta chain). Data came from immunoSEQ multiplex PCR; TCRdb stores just in-frame clones and leaves some out. Of under 80,000 clones listed, around nine tenths were seen once; the top ten hold 0.6% to 0.8%. The data stem from a study of OX40 agonist ivuxolimab in advanced cancers. CDR3 length equals 15 residues. Germline CDR1 SEHNR, CDR2 FQNEAQ (reference sequence). J lost 5 bases, V lost 5 bases, and 6 bases had no gene match. The TCR originated in an adult with an advanced solid tumor such as melanoma, head and neck, liver or kidney cancer. The sample in question was CD4+ or CD8+ T cells sorted from blood, obtained in a trial of the OX40 agonist ivuxolimab. The chain joins TRBV7-9 to TRBJ1-6; 7 nucleotides match TRBD1. CDR3 DNA: TGTGCCAGCAGCACCAGGGGGTCGGATAATTCACCCCTCCACTTT. This gives the protein CASSTRGSDNSPLHF.